The 11 T cell receptor beta chains given below trace back to one sample, sequenced in a study of cytomegalovirus exposure and HLA in healthy donors. Amplification used 60 Vbeta primers and 13 Jbeta primers. Assay used: immunoSEQ multiplex PCR; TCRdb lists only in-frame clones, some missing. The sample carries fewer than 250,000 clones, nearly 80% recorded once. Sequencing was carried out using PBMCs. All receptors come from a male donor in good health and CMV-seronegative.

This clone was observed a single time. V is TRBV5-3 and J is TRBJ1-2; 11 bases fit TRBD1. TRBV5-3 is an open reading frame, and its role is uncertain. With 4 bases clipped from V and 5 bases from J, the junction kept 7 bases outside the gene matches. The CDR3 has 15 residues. The CDR3 DNA reads as TGTGCCAGAAGCCCCCTGGACAGGGGGCGATATGGCTACACCTTC. Amino acids: CARSPLDRGRYGYTF.

This chain uses TRBV5-4 with TRBJ2-1, with 13 bases that match TRBD2. This CDR3 region has 18 residues. Germline loops: CDR1 SGHNT, CDR2 YYREEE (reference sequence). The V and J ends lost 1 base and 6 bases, in that order; junction bases with no gene match: 10. The CDR3 is CASSLTGTSGADPNEQFF. The CDR3 DNA sequence: TGTGCCAGCAGCTTGACTGGGACTAGCGGGGCGGACCCCAATGAGCAGTTCTTC.

The gene calls are TRBV4-3 and TRBJ2-1, with D possibly being TRBD1 (6 bases). The germline gives CDR1 LGHNA, CDR2 YSLEER. CDR3 length: 15 residues. V lost 1 base, J lost 9 bases, and 16 bases lay in between. The CDR3 here is CASSQGDTRGIEQFF. The CDR3 coding sequence is TGCGCCAGCAGCCAAGGGGACACCCGCGGTATTGAGCAGTTCTTC.

The chain combines TRBV5-1 with TRBJ2-1; 7 nucleotides agree with TRBD2. The CDR3 runs to 17 residues. The germline CDR1 and CDR2 sequences are SGHRS and YFSETQ. V trimming: 0 bases; J trimming: 0 bases; junction bases outside the gene matches: 6. The CDR3, as DNA: TGCGCCAGCAGCTTGGGGGAGGGTCCCAGCTCCTACAATGAGCAGTTCTTC. Encoded protein: CASSLGEGPSSYNEQFF. The whole variable domain, filled in from reference TRBV5-1 and TRBJ2-1, reads KAGVTQTPRYLIKTRGQQVTLSCSPISGHRSVSWYQQTPGQGLQFLFEYFSETQRNKGNFPGRFSGRQFSNSRSEMNVSTLELGDSALYLCASSLGEGPSSYNEQFFGPGTRLTVL.

The chain is built from TRBV25-1 and TRBJ2-5, with a tentative D call TRBD1 (6 bases). V was clipped by 2 bases and J by 4 bases, with 11 bases between them. This CDR3 comprises 14 residues. The V gene's germline CDR1 is MGHDK and CDR2 SYGVNS. Here the CDR3 DNA reads TGTGCCAGCAGTGAACCCAGGGGTAGAGAGACCCAGTACTTC. It is translated as CASSEPRGRETQYF.

Regarding this clone: The junction and the germline gene differ at one end; a read error may be behind it. This chain uses TRBV5-1 with TRBJ2-2; 8 positions agree with TRBD1. The CDR3 contains 12 residues. The V gene's germline CDR1 is SGHRS and CDR2 YFSETQ. CDR3 sequence reads: CASSLEQGGLFF. The DNA for the CDR3 is TGCGCCAGCAGCTTGGAACAGGGGGGGCTGTTTTTT.

The chain carries TRBV7-2 and TRBJ2-7; a weak D match, TRBD1 (6 bases). This CDR3 comprises 15 residues. Trimming took 0 bases from V and 1 from J, leaving 10 bases between them. Germline loops: CDR1 SGHTA, CDR2 FQGNSA. The CDR3 loop reads CASSLARGKSYEQYF. The CDR3 bases are TGTGCCAGCAGCTTAGCGAGGGGGAAATCCTACGAGCAGTACTTC.

The chain couples TRBV5-1 to TRBJ2-1; 8 nucleotides align to TRBD2. Germline V CDR1 and CDR2: SGHRS, YFSETQ. The CDR3 runs 15 residues. The trim removed 0 bases at V and 12 bases at J, leaving 11 bases unmatched. CDR3 DNA: TGCGCCAGCAGCTTGGACCCCAGGAAGCGGGAGTGGCAGTTCTTC. The encoded protein is CASSLDPRKREWQFF.

The chain links TRBV11-2 to TRBJ1-1, with 10 bases lining up with TRBD1. The V and J ends lost 4 bases and 1 base, in that order; junction bases with no gene match: 0. The germline V gene has CDR1 SGHAT and CDR2 FQNNGV. The CDR3 spans 14 residues. CDR3 sequence: CASSWDRGNTEAFF. Here the CDR3 DNA reads TGTGCCAGCAGCTGGGACAGGGGGAACACTGAAGCTTTCTTT.

V is TRBV5-1 and J is TRBJ1-1; no firm D call. Germline values: CDR1 SGHRS, CDR2 YFSETQ. Trimming took off 1 base at V and 1 base at J, with 8 bases between the two ends. The CDR3 length is 14 residues. CDR3 DNA: TGCGCCAGCAGCTTGCAGGAGGGGAACACTGAAGCTTTCTTT. Amino acids: CASSLQEGNTEAFF.

The chain has TRBV9 and TRBJ2-2, with 10 bases fitting TRBD2. Losses at the gene ends were 4 bases for V and 4 bases for J; bases not matched to a gene: 7. Per the germline V gene, CDR1 is SGDLS and CDR2 is YYNGEE. The CDR3 has 16 residues. DNA for the CDR3: TGTGCCAGCAGCTTGGAGCGGGAGGGTCCCACCGGGGAGCTGTTTTTT. It yields the protein CASSLEREGPTGELFF.